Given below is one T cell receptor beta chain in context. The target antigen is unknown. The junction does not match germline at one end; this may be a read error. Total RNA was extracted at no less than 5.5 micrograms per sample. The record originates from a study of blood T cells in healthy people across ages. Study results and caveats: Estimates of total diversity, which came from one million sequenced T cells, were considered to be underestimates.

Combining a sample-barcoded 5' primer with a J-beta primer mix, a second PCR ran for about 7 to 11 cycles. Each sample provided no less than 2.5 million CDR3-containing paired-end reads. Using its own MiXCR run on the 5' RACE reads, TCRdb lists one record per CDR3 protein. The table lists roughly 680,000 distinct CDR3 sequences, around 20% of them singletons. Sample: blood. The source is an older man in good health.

The CDR3 coding sequence is TGCGCCAACAGCCAAGAGCAGGGCTCGGGGTACGAGCAGTACTTC. This encodes CANSQEQGSGYEQYF. The chain has TRBV4-1 and TRBJ2-7, with D perhaps being TRBD1 or TRBD2 (5 bases each). Looked up from germline, CDR1 is MGHRA and CDR2 is YSYEKL. The CDR3 totals 15 residues.